This T cell receptor (beta chain) stems from a study of cytomegalovirus exposure and HLA in healthy donors. About the study: The study placed about 81% of its roughly 410 genotyped donors in the Caucasian-associated ancestry cluster. Study findings and constraints: Later work found most CMV-associated TCR beta chains apparently HLA-restricted. Published work reported that the classifier diagnosed cytomegalovirus status with high specificity and sensitivity. There were 164 TCR beta chains listed as cytomegalovirus-associated.

13 Jbeta primers and 60 Vbeta primers were used for the PCR. Assay used: immunoSEQ multiplex PCR; TCRdb lists only in-frame clones, some missing. In the table there are approximately 150,000 clones, about three quarters of which are singletons. The germline gives CDR1 MNHNY, CDR2 SVGAGI (reference sequence). J gave up 0 bases and V 5 bases, and 6 bases lay outside the gene matches. This CDR3 contains 15 residues. In the case of this clone: Its target is not known.

Sequencing used PBMCs. The chain uses TRBV6-6 and TRBJ1-1; 7 nucleotides agree with TRBD1. The clonotype comes from a woman aged 18 to 35 in good health and CMV-seronegative. CDR3 coding DNA: TGTGCCAGCAGTCCGCGGACAGGCTTGAACACTGAAGCTTTCTTT. It specifies CASSPRTGLNTEAFF.